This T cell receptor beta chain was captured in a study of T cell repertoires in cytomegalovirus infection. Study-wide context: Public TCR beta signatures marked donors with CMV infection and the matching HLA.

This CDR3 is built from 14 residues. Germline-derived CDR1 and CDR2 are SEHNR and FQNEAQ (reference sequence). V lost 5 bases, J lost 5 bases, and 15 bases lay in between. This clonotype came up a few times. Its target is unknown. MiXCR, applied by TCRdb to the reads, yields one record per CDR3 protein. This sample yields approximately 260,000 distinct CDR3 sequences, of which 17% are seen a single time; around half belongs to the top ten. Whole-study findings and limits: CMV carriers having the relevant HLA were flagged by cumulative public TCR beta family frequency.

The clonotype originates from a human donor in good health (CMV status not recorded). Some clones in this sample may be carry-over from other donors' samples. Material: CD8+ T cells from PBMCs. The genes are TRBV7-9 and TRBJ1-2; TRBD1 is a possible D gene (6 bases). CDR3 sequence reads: CASSPWTEGYGYTF. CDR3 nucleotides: TGTGCCAGCAGCCCCTGGACAGAGGGGTATGGCTACACCTTC. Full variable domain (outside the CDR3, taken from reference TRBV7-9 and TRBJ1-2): DTGVSQNPRHKITKRGQNVTFRCDPISEHNRLYWYRQTLGQGPEFLTYFQNEAQLEKSRLLSDRFSAERPKGSFSTLEIQRTEQGDSAMYLCASSPWTEGYGYTFGSGTRLTVV.